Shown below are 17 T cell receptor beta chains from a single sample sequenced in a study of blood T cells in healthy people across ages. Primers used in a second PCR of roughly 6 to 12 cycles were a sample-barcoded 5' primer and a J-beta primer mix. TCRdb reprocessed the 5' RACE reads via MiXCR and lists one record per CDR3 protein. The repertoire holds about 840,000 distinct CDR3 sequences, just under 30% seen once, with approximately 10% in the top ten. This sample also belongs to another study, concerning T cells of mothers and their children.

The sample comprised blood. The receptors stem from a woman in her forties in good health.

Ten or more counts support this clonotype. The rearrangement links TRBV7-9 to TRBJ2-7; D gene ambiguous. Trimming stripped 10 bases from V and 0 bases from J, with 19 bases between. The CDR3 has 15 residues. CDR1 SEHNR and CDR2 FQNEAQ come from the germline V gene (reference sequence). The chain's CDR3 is CATEHRVRASYEQYF. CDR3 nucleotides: TGTGCCACCGAACACCGGGTCCGTGCCTCCTACGAGCAGTACTTC.

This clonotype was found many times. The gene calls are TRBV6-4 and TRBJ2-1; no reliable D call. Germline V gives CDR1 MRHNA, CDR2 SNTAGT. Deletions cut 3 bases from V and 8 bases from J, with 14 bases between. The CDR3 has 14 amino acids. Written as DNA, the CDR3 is TGTGCCAGCAGTGAAACGGCCCAAAGGGATGAGCAGTTCTTC. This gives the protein CASSETAQRDEQFF.

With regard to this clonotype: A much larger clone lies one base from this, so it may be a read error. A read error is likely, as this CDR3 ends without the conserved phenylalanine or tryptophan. CDR3 nucleotides: TGCAGTGCTAGAGATGGGACAGGGGGAATGCATGAGCAGTTCTCC. It is translated as CSARDGTGGMHEQFS. The rearrangement joins TRBV20-1 to TRBJ2-1, with TRBD1 matching over 11 bases. The trim removed 0 bases at V and 8 bases at J, leaving 6 bases unmatched. The CDR3 has 15 amino acids. Germline V gene lookup returns CDR1 DFQATT and CDR2 SNEGSKA (reference sequence).

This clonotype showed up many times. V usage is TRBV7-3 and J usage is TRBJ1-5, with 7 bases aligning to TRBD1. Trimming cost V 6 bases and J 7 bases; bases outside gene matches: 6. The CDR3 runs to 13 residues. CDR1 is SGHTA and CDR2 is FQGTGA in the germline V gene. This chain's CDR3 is CASRLGGAQPQHF. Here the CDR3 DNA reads TGTGCCAGCAGATTAGGGGGCGCGCAGCCCCAGCATTTT.

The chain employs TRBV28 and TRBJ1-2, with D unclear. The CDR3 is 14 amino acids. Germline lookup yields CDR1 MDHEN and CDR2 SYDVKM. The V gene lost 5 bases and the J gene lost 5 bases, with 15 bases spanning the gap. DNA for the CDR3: TGTGCCAGCAGTCCTCTCGGAGGACGGTATGGCTACACCTTC. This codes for CASSPLGGRYGYTF.

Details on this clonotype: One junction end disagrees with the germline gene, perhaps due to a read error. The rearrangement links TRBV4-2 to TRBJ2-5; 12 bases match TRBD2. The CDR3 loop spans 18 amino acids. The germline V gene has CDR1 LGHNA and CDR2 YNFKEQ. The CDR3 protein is CVSSQESSLAGGQETQYF. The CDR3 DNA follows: TGTGTCAGCAGCCAAGAATCTTCGCTAGCGGGGGGGCAAGAGACCCAGTACTTC.

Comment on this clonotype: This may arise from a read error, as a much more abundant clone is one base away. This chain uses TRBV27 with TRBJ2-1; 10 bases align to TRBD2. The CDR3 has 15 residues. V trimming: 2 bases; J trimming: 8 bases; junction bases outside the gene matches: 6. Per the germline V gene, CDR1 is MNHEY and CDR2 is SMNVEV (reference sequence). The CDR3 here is CASSLRAGGLHEQFF. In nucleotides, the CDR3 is TGTGCCAGCAGTTTAAGAGCGGGGGGGCTCCATGAGCAGTTCTTC.

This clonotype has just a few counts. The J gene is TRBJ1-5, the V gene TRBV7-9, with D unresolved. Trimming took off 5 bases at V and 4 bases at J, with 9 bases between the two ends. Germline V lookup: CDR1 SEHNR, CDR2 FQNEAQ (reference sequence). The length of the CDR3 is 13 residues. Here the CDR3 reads CASSQGWNQPQHF. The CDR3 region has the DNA TGTGCCAGCAGCCAAGGATGGAATCAGCCCCAGCATTTT.

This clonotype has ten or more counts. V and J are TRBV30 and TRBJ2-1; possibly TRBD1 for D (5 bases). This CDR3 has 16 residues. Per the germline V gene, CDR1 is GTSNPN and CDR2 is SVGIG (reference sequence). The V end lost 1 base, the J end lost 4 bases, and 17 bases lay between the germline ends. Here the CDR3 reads CAWSAQTATWYNEQFF. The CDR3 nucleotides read TGTGCCTGGAGTGCCCAGACAGCTACCTGGTACAATGAGCAGTTCTTC.

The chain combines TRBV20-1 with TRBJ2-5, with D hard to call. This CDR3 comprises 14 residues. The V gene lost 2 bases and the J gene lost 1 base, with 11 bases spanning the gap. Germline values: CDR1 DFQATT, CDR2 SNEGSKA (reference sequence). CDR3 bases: TGCAGTGCTAGACCGGGCGGTGCCCAAGAGACCCAGTACTTC. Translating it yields CSARPGGAQETQYF.

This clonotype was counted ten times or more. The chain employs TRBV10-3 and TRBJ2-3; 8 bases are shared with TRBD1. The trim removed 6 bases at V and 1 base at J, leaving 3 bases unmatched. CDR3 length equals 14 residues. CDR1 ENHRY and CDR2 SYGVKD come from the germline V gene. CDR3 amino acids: CAIRPGQGTDTQYF. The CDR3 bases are TGTGCCATCAGACCGGGACAGGGCACAGATACGCAGTATTTT.

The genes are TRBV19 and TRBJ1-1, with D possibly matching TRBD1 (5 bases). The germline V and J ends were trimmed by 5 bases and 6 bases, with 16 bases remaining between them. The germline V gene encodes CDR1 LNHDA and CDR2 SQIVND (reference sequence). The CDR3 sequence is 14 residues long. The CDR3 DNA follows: TGTGCCAGTAGTGATATAACAGGAAGGGCTGAAGCTTTCTTT. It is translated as CASSDITGRAEAFF. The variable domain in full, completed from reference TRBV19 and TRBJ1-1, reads DGGITQSPKYLFRKEGQNVTLSCEQNLNHDAMYWYRQDPGQGLRLIYYSQIVNDFQKGDIAEGYSVSREKKESFPLTVTSAQKNPTAFYLCASSDITGRAEAFFGQGTRLTVV.

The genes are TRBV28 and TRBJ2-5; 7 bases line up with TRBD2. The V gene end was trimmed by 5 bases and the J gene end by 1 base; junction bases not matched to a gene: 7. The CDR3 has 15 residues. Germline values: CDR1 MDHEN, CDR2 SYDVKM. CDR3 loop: CASSTWGGVQETQYF. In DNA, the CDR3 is TGTGCCAGCAGTACGTGGGGGGGGGTCCAAGAGACCCAGTACTTC.

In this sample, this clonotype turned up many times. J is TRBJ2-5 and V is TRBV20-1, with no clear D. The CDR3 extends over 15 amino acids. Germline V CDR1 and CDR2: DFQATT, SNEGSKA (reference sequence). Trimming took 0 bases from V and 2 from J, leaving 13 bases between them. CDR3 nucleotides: TGCAGTGCTAGAGATGGATCCCTGATACAAGAGACCCAGTACTTC. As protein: CSARDGSLIQETQYF.

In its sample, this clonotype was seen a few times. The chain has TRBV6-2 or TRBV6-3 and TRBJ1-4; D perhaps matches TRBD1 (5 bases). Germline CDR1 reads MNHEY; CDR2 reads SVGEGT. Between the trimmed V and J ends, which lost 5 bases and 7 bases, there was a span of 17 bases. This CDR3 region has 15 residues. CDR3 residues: CASSQSFTGREKLFF. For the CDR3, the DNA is TGTGCCAGCAGTCAATCGTTTACGGGACGTGAAAAACTGTTTTTT.

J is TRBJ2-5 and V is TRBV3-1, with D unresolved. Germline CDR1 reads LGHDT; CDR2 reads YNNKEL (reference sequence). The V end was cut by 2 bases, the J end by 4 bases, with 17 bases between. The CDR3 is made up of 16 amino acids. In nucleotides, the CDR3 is TGTGCCAGCAGCCAACTGCCTGGATGGGGATCAGAGACCCAGTACTTC. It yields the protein CASSQLPGWGSETQYF.

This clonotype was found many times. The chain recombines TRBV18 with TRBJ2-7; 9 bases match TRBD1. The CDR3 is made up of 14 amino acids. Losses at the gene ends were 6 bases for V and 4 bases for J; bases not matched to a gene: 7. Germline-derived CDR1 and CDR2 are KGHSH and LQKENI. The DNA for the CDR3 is TGTGCCAGCTCCACAGGGGGCATCCCGTACGAGCAGTACTTC. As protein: CASSTGGIPYEQYF.